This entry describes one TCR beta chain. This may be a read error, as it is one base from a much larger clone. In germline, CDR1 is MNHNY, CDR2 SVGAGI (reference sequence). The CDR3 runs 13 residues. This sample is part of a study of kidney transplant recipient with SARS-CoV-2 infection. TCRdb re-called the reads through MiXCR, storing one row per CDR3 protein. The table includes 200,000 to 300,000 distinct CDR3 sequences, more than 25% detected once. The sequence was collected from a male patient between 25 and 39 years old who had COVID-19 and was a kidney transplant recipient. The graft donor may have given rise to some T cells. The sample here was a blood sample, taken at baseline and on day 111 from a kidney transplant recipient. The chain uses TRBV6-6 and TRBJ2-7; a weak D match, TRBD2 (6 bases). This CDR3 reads CAGSLGTGYEQYF. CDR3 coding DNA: TGTGCCGGCAGCCTAGGGACTGGCTACGAGCAGTACTTC.